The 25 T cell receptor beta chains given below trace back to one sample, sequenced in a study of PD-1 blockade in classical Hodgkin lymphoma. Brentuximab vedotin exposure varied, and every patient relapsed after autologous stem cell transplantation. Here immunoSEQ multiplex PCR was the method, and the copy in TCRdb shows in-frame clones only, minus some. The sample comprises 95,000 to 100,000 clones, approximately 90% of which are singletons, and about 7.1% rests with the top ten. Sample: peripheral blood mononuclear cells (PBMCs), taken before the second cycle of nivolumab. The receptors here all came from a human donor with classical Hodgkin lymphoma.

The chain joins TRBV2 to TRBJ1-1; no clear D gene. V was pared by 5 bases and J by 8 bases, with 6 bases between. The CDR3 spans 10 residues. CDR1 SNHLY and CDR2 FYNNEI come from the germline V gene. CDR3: CASSYREAFF. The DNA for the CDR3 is TGTGCCAGCAGTTATAGGGAAGCTTTCTTT.

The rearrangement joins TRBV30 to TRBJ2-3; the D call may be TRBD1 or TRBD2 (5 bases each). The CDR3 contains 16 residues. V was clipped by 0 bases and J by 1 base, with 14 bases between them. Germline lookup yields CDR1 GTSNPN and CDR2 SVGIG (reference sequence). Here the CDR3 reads CAWSVGLAKGTDTQYF. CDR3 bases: TGTGCCTGGAGTGTGGGGCTAGCCAAGGGCACAGATACGCAGTATTTT.

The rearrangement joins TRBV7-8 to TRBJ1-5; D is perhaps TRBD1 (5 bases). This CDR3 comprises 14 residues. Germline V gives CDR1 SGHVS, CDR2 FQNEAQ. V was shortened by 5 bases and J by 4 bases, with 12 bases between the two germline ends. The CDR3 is CASSRGVRNQPQHF. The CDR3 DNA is TGTGCCAGCAGCCGGGGCGTTCGGAATCAGCCCCAGCATTTT.

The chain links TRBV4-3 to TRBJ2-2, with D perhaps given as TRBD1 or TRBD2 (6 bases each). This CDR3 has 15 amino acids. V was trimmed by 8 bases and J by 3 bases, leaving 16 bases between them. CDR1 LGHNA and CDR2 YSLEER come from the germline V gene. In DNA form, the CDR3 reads TGCGCCAGCGCCCCGGGGGCAGGACACACCGGGGAGCTGTTTTTT. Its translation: CASAPGAGHTGELFF.

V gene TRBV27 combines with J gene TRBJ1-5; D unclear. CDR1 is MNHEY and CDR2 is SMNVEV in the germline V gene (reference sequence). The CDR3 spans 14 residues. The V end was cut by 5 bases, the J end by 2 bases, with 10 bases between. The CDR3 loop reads CASSPIGGNQPQHF. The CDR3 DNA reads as TGTGCCAGCAGTCCTATTGGCGGCAATCAGCCCCAGCATTTT.

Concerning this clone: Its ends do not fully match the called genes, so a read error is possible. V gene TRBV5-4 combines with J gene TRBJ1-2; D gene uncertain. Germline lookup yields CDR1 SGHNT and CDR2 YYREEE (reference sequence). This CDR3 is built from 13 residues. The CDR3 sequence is CTSSSKNDYGYTF. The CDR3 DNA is TGTACCAGCAGCTCGAAGAACGACTATGGCTACACCTTC.

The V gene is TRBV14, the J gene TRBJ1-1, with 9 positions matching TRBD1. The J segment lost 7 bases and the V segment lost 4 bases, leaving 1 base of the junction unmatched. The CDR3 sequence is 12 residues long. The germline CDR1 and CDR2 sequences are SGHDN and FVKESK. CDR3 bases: TGTGCCAGCAGCCGGACAGGGGTTGAAGCTTTCTTT. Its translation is CASSRTGVEAFF. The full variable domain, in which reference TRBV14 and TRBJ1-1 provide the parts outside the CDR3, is EAGVTQFPSHSVIEKGQTVTLRCDPISGHDNLYWYRRVMGKEIKFLLHFVKESKQDESGMPNNRFLAERTGGTYSTLKVQPAELEDSGVYFCASSRTGVEAFFGQGTRLTVV.

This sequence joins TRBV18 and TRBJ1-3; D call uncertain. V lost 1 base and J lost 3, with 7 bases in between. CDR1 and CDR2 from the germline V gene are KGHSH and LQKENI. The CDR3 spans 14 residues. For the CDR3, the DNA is TGTGCCAGCTCACCACGTGGTTTTGGAAACACCATATATTTT. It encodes CASSPRGFGNTIYF.

The chain's CDR3 is CAWSQGSEQYF. The CDR3 DNA reads TGTGCCTGGAGTCAGGGTTCCGAGCAGTACTTC. The V call is TRBV30, the J call TRBJ2-7; possibly TRBD1 for D (5 bases). Germline assignment: CDR1 GTSNPN and CDR2 SVGIG (reference sequence). This CDR3 has 11 residues. Trimming left V 2 bases short and J 6 bases short, with 8 bases between. The full variable domain, with the rest looked up from reference TRBV30 and TRBJ2-7, is SQTIHQWPATLVQPVGSPLSLECTVEGTSNPNLYWYRQAAGRGLQLLFYSVGIGQISSEVPQNLSASRPQDRQFILSSKKLLLSDSGFYLCAWSQGSEQYFGPGTRLTVT.

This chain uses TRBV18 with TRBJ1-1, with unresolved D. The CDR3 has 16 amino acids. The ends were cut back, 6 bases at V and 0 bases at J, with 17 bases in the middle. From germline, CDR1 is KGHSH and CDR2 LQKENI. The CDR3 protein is CASSDLLGPMNTEAFF. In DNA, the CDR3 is TGTGCCAGCTCGGACCTATTAGGGCCCATGAACACTGAAGCTTTCTTT.

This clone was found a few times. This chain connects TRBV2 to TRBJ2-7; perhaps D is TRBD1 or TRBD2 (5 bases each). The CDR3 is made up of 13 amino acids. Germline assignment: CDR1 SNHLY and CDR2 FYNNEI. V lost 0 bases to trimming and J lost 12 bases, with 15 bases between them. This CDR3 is CASSEAGASVRYF. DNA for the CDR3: TGTGCCAGCAGTGAAGCCGGGGCGTCTGTACGGTACTTC.

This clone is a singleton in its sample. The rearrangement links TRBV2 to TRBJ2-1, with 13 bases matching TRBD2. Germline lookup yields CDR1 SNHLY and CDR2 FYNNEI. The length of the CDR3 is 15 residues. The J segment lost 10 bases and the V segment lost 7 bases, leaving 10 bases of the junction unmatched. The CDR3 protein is CASKIGTSGAVEQFF. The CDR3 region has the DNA TGTGCCAGCAAGATAGGGACTAGCGGGGCCGTAGAGCAGTTCTTC.

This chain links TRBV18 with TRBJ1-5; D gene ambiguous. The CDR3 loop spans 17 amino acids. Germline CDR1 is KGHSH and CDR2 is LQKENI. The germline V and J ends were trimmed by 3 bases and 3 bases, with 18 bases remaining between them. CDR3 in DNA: TGTGCCAGCTCACCTCGCGTGGGCGATCTTAACAATCAGCCCCAGCATTTT. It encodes CASSPRVGDLNNQPQHF. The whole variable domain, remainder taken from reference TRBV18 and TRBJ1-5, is NAGVMQNPRHLVRRRGQEARLRCSPMKGHSHVYWYRQLPEEGLKFMVYLQKENIIDESGMPKERFSAEFPKEGPSILRIQQVVRGDSAAYFCASSPRVGDLNNQPQHFGDGTRLSIL.

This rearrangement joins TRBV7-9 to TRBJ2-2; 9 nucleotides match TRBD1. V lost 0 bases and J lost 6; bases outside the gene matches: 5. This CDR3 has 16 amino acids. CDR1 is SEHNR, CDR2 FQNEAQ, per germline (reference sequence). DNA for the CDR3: TGTGCCAGCAGCTTAGCCCTCGGACAGGGGCCCGGGGAGCTGTTTTTT. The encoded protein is CASSLALGQGPGELFF.

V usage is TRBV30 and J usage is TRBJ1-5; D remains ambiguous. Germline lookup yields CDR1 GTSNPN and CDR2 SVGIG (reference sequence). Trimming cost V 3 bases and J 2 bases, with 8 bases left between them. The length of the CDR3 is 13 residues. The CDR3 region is CAWSQVGNQPQHF. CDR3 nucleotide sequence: TGTGCCTGGAGCCAGGTCGGCAATCAGCCCCAGCATTTT. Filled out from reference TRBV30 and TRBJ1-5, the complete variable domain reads SQTIHQWPATLVQPVGSPLSLECTVEGTSNPNLYWYRQAAGRGLQLLFYSVGIGQISSEVPQNLSASRPQDRQFILSSKKLLLSDSGFYLCAWSQVGNQPQHFGDGTRLSIL.

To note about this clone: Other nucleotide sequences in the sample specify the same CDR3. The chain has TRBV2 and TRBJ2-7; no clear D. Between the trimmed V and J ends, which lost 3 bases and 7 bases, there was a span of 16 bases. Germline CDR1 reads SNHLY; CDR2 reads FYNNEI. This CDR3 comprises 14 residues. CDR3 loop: CASSENRVGGEQYF. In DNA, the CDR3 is TGTGCCAGCAGTGAGAATCGGGTAGGTGGAGAGCAGTACTTC.

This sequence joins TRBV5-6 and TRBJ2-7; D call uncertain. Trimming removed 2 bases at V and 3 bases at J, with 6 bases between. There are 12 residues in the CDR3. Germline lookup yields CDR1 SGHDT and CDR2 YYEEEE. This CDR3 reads CASSFSIYEQYF. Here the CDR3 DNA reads TGTGCCAGCAGCTTTTCCATCTACGAGCAGTACTTC.

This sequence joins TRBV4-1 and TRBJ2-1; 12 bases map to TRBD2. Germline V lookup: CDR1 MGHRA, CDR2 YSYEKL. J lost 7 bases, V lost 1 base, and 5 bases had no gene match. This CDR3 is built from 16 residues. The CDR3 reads CASSQGVLAGGNEQFF. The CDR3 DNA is TGCGCCAGCAGCCAAGGCGTACTAGCGGGGGGTAATGAGCAGTTCTTC.

CDR3 DNA: TGCGCCAGCAGCTTGGGAGTGGCGGGGCCGTCAGCAGATACGCAGTATTTT. Protein: CASSLGVAGPSADTQYF. The V and J genes are TRBV5-1 and TRBJ2-3; possibly TRBD2 for D (6 bases). The CDR3 runs to 17 residues. Germline CDR1 and CDR2: SGHRS and YFSETQ. Trimming left V 0 bases short and J 4 bases short, with 18 bases between.

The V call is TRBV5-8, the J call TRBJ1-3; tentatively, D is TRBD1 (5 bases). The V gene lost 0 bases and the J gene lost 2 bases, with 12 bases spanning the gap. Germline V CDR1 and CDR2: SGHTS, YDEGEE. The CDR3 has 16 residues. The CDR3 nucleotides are TGTGCCAGCAGCTTGGGGGGGTCCGGGACTGGAAACACCATATATTTT. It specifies CASSLGGSGTGNTIYF.

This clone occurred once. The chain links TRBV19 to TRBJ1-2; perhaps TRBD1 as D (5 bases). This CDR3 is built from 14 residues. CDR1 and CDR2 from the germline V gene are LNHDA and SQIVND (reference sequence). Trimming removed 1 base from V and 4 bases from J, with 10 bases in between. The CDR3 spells CASSIAGDFYGYTF. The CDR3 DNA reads TGTGCCAGTAGTATAGCGGGGGACTTCTATGGCTACACCTTC. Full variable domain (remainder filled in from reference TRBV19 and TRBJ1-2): DGGITQSPKYLFRKEGQNVTLSCEQNLNHDAMYWYRQDPGQGLRLIYYSQIVNDFQKGDIAEGYSVSREKKESFPLTVTSAQKNPTAFYLCASSIAGDFYGYTFGSGTRLTVV.

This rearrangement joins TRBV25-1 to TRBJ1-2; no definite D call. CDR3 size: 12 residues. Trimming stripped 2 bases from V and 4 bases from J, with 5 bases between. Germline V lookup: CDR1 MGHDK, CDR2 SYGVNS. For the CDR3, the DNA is TGTGCCAGCAGTGAAGAGGGCTATGGCTACACCTTC. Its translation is CASSEEGYGYTF.

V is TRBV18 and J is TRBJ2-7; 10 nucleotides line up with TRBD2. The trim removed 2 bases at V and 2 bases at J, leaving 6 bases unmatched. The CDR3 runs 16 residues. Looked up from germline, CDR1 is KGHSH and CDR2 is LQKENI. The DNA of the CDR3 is TGTGCCAGCTCACCATCAACTAGCGGGGCCACCTACGAGCAGTACTTC. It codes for CASSPSTSGATYEQYF.

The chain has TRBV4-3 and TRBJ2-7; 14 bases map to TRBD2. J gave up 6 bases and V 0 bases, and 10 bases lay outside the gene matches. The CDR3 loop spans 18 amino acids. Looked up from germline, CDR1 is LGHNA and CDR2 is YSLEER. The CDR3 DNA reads TGCGCCAGCAGCCAAGAAGCTAGACTAGCGGGGGGGCCGGCCGAGCAGTACTTC. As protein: CASSQEARLAGGPAEQYF.

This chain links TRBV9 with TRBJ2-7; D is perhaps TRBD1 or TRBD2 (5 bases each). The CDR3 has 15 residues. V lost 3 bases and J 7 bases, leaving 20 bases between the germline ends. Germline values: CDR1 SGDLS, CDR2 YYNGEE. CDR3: CASSALGTDPREQYF. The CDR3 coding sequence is TGTGCCAGCAGCGCCCTCGGGACGGACCCTAGGGAGCAGTACTTC.